This T cell receptor beta chain was obtained from a study of blood T cell dynamics during melanoma immunotherapy. TCRdb's copy holds only in-frame clones and misses some; the assay was immunoSEQ multiplex PCR. Of more than 15,000 clones listed, about 85% are singletons. The germline CDR1 and CDR2 sequences are SGHRS and YFSETQ. Trimming took 4 bases from V and 8 from J; bases not matched to a gene: 9. The length of the CDR3 is 15 residues. Time point noted: week 3, after first cycle of checkpoint inhibitor. At 12 weeks after first infusion, RECIST 1.1 defined response for most patients. The sequencing used blood, collected from a patient treated with checkpoint blockade. This sequence originates from a human donor with melanoma. The gene calls are TRBV5-1 and TRBJ2-1; 10 bases line up with TRBD2. This CDR3 is CASSRGIAGGDEQFF. For the CDR3, the DNA is TGCGCCAGCAGCCGGGGAATAGCGGGAGGTGATGAGCAGTTCTTC.